The rows below give T cell receptor beta chains drawn from one sample of a study of CD8+ T cells in alopecia areata. TCRdb keeps only in-frame clones here, not all; method: immunoSEQ multiplex PCR. Here the sample spans 110,000 or so clones, approximately 59% being singletons. This specimen was CD8+ T cells sorted from blood, taken at week 4, from a patient treated with tofacitinib. These receptors were collected from a human donor with alopecia areata. Both conserved end residues are part of each CDR3. Each record gives: D gene, J gene, V gene, clone size, CDR3 protein, CDR3 DNA. D genes are given only for firm matches. Clone size is shown for a subset of rows, as once, few, many or a class of expanded clone.

D: .
J: TRBJ1-2
V: TRBV30
size: .
CDR3: CAWDGGGEESPPYGYTF
DNA: TGTGCCTGGGATGGGGGGGGCGAAGAATCGCCTCCTTATGGCTACACCTTC

D: .
J: TRBJ1-1
V: TRBV25-1
size: few
CDR3: CASKSSMNTEAFF
DNA: TGTGCCAGCAAGAGTAGCATGAACACTGAAGCTTTCTTT

D: .
J: TRBJ2-3
V: TRBV30
size: .
CDR3: CAWSVVRVGDTQYF
DNA: TGTGCCTGGAGTGTAGTCAGGGTCGGAGATACGCAGTATTTT

D: TRBD1
J: TRBJ1-2
V: TRBV7-9
size: few
CDR3: CASSPNRGLANYGYTF
DNA: TGTGCCAGCAGCCCTAACAGGGGCCTTGCTAACTATGGCTACACCTTC

D: .
J: TRBJ1-6
V: TRBV5-1
size: .
CDR3: CASSLGGRNSPLHF
DNA: TGCGCCAGCAGCTTGGGGGGTAGGAATTCACCCCTCCACTTT

D: TRBD1
J: TRBJ2-1
V: TRBV7-9
size: .
CDR3: CASSLGLGQINEQFF
DNA: TGTGCCAGCAGCTTAGGTTTGGGACAGATCAATGAGCAGTTCTTC

D: .
J: TRBJ1-2
V: TRBV29-1
size: .
CDR3: CSVPRGRIGYTF
DNA: TGCAGCGTCCCGCGAGGGAGGATCGGCTACACCTTC

D: .
J: TRBJ1-1
V: TRBV6-5
size: few
CDR3: CASSSRWRTEAFF
DNA: TGTGCCAGCAGTTCCCGGTGGCGCACTGAAGCTTTCTTT

D: .
J: TRBJ2-2
V: TRBV30
size: few
CDR3: CAWSVPGELFF
DNA: TGTGCCTGGAGTGTTCCCGGGGAGCTGTTTTTT

D: .
J: TRBJ2-1
V: TRBV29-1
size: .
CDR3: CSVEPDDEQFF
DNA: TGCAGCGTTGAGCCCGACGATGAGCAGTTCTTC

D: .
J: TRBJ1-1
V: TRBV15
size: .
CDR3: CATRPPQGNTEAFF
DNA: TGTGCCACCAGACCCCCTCAGGGGAACACTGAAGCTTTCTTT

D: .
J: TRBJ2-3
V: TRBV28
size: .
CDR3: CASREGEHTQYF
DNA: TGTGCCAGCAGGGAGGGGGAGCATACGCAGTATTTT

D: .
J: TRBJ2-7
V: TRBV29-1
size: .
CDR3: CSVEVPPGPSYEQYF
DNA: TGCAGCGTTGAGGTCCCCCCAGGGCCCTCCTACGAGCAGTACTTC

D: TRBD2
J: TRBJ2-3
V: TRBV30
size: .
CDR3: CACHEASGGAGTDTQYF
DNA: TGTGCCTGTCACGAGGCTAGCGGGGGGGCCGGCACAGATACGCAGTATTTT

D: .
J: TRBJ2-7
V: TRBV14
size: .
CDR3: CASSQDITYEQYF
DNA: TGTGCCAGCAGCCAAGACATAACCTACGAGCAGTACTTC

D: .
J: TRBJ2-5
V: TRBV30
size: once
CDR3: CAWSVWAGTQETQYF
DNA: TGTGCCTGGAGTGTTTGGGCAGGGACTCAAGAGACCCAGTACTTC

D: .
J: TRBJ1-5
V: TRBV30
size: .
CDR3: CAWSVLKGSQPQHF
DNA: TGTGCCTGGAGTGTACTAAAGGGAAGTCAGCCCCAGCATTTT

D: TRBD2
J: TRBJ2-2
V: TRBV7-9
size: few
CDR3: CASSASSGGPTGELFF
DNA: TGTGCCAGCAGCGCATCTAGCGGGGGCCCCACCGGGGAGCTGTTTTTT

D: .
J: TRBJ1-2
V: TRBV30
size: .
CDR3: CAWLDWDGYGYTF
DNA: TGTGCCTGGTTGGACTGGGACGGCTATGGCTACACCTTC

D: TRBD1
J: TRBJ1-1
V: TRBV30
size: .
CDR3: CAWTTGGGTEAFF
DNA: TGTGCCTGGACGACAGGGGGTGGCACTGAAGCTTTCTTT

D: .
J: TRBJ1-5
V: TRBV19
size: .
CDR3: CASDSRDQGSSNQPQHF
DNA: TGTGCCAGTGACTCGCGGGACCAGGGGTCCAGCAATCAGCCCCAGCATTTT

D: .
J: TRBJ1-3
V: TRBV10-3
size: .
CDR3: CAISGALGTSSGNTIYF
DNA: TGTGCCATCAGTGGAGCGTTGGGGACGTCCTCTGGAAACACCATATATTTT

D: .
J: TRBJ1-6
V: TRBV30
size: .
CDR3: CAWGPGDSPLHF
DNA: TGTGCCTGGGGCCCAGGGGATTCACCCCTCCACTTT

D: .
J: TRBJ2-7
V: TRBV7-8
size: .
CDR3: CASSTISYEQYF
DNA: TGTGCCAGCAGTACAATCTCCTACGAGCAGTACTTC

D: .
J: TRBJ1-2
V: TRBV7-9
size: .
CDR3: CASSTLTDTNYGYTF
DNA: TGTGCCAGCAGCACCCTGACGGATACTAACTATGGCTACACCTTC

D: .
J: TRBJ1-5
V: TRBV28
size: once
CDR3: CASSRTATGPQHF
DNA: TGTGCCAGCAGTCGGACAGCCACCGGGCCCCAGCATTTT

D: .
J: TRBJ1-5
V: TRBV15
size: .
CDR3: CATSAGRTQPQHF
DNA: TGTGCCACCAGCGCAGGGCGAACCCAGCCCCAGCATTTT

D: .
J: TRBJ2-2
V: TRBV2
size: .
CDR3: CASEGQHTGELFF
DNA: TGTGCCAGCGAGGGACAACACACCGGGGAGCTGTTTTTT

D: .
J: TRBJ1-1
V: TRBV30
size: .
CDR3: CAWSPLLNTEAFF
DNA: TGTGCCTGGAGCCCGCTGCTGAACACTGAAGCTTTCTTT

D: .
J: TRBJ1-1
V: TRBV7-9
size: .
CDR3: CASSFAGAAEAFF
DNA: TGTGCCAGCAGCTTTGCGGGGGCAGCTGAAGCTTTCTTT

D: TRBD2
J: TRBJ2-7
V: TRBV7-2
size: few
CDR3: CASSRSPGLAFHEQYF
DNA: TGTGCCAGCAGCAGGTCTCCGGGACTAGCTTTCCACGAGCAGTACTTC

D: TRBD1
J: TRBJ2-7
V: TRBV30
size: .
CDR3: CAWGSGTGIYEQYF
DNA: TGTGCCTGGGGCTCCGGGACAGGTATCTACGAGCAGTACTTC

D: .
J: TRBJ2-3
V: TRBV11-2
size: .
CDR3: CASSPGVGTDTQYF
DNA: TGTGCCAGCAGCCCCGGAGTGGGTACAGATACGCAGTATTTT

D: TRBD2
J: TRBJ2-1
V: TRBV7-9
size: .
CDR3: CASSLVGLAENNEQFF
DNA: TGTGCCAGCAGCTTAGTGGGTCTAGCGGAGAACAATGAGCAGTTCTTC

D: .
J: TRBJ1-1
V: TRBV5-1
size: once
CDR3: CASSLGGLGTEAFF
DNA: TGCGCCAGCAGCTTGGGGGGCTTGGGCACTGAAGCTTTCTTT

D: TRBD1
J: TRBJ2-7
V: TRBV19
size: .
CDR3: CASSIGTGTEQYF
DNA: TGTGCCAGTAGTATTGGGACAGGGACCGAGCAGTACTTC

D: .
J: TRBJ2-7
V: TRBV29-1
size: .
CDR3: CSVEASYEQYF
DNA: TGCAGCGTTGAAGCGAGCTACGAGCAGTACTTC

D: TRBD1
J: TRBJ2-5
V: TRBV7-7
size: .
CDR3: CASSLFDREKETQYF
DNA: TGTGCTAGCAGCTTGTTTGACAGGGAGAAAGAGACCCAGTACTTC

D: .
J: TRBJ1-5
V: TRBV27
size: .
CDR3: CASGLTGNQPQHF
DNA: TGTGCCAGCGGGCTAACAGGAAATCAGCCCCAGCATTTT

D: TRBD1
J: TRBJ1-4
V: TRBV29-1
size: .
CDR3: CSVEEATGVAEKLFF
DNA: TGCAGCGTTGAAGAAGCGACAGGGGTAGCGGAAAAACTGTTTTTT

D: .
J: TRBJ1-4
V: TRBV4-1
size: .
CDR3: CASSPGTWEDEKLFF
DNA: TGCGCCAGCAGCCCGGGGACGTGGGAGGATGAAAAACTGTTTTTT

D: .
J: TRBJ2-4
V: TRBV27
size: few
CDR3: CASPRVELAKNIQYF
DNA: TGTGCCAGCCCCCGAGTAGAACTAGCCAAAAACATTCAGTACTTC

D: .
J: TRBJ2-3
V: TRBV9
size: .
CDR3: CASQGADTQYF
DNA: TGTGCCTCCCAAGGGGCAGATACGCAGTATTTT

D: TRBD1
J: TRBJ2-2
V: TRBV27
size: few
CDR3: CASSPDREHTGELFF
DNA: TGTGCCAGCAGTCCCGACAGGGAACACACCGGGGAGCTGTTTTTT

D: .
J: TRBJ2-1
V: TRBV29-1
size: .
CDR3: CSVEGLVMKNNEQFF
DNA: TGCAGCGTTGAAGGGCTCGTCATGAAAAACAATGAGCAGTTCTTC

D: TRBD2
J: TRBJ2-2
V: TRBV29-1
size: few
CDR3: CGTSGVNTGELFF
DNA: TGCGGCACTAGCGGGGTGAACACCGGGGAGCTGTTTTTT

D: .
J: TRBJ2-7
V: TRBV29-1
size: .
CDR3: CSVRARSYEQYF
DNA: TGCAGCGTTCGGGCGAGGAGCTACGAGCAGTACTTC

D: .
J: TRBJ2-1
V: TRBV29-1
size: .
CDR3: CSVEWWGVLNNEQFF
DNA: TGCAGCGTTGAATGGTGGGGGGTTTTAAACAATGAGCAGTTCTTC

D: TRBD1
J: TRBJ2-7
V: TRBV29-1
size: .
CDR3: CSVEDRGANWGEQYF
DNA: TGCAGCGTCGAGGACAGGGGTGCCAATTGGGGAGAGCAGTACTTC

D: .
J: TRBJ2-5
V: TRBV6-6
size: .
CDR3: CASSYMPGAGETQYF
DNA: TGTGCCAGCAGTTACATGCCGGGGGCAGGAGAGACCCAGTACTTC

D: TRBD2
J: TRBJ2-5
V: TRBV9
size: few
CDR3: CASSVGVGRAETQYF
DNA: TGTGCCAGCAGCGTAGGGGTAGGGAGGGCAGAGACCCAGTACTTC

D: TRBD1
J: TRBJ2-5
V: TRBV25-1
size: few
CDR3: CASTGGVDETQYF
DNA: TGTGCCAGCACAGGGGGAGTAGACGAGACCCAGTACTTC

D: TRBD2
J: TRBJ2-3
V: TRBV6-5
size: .
CDR3: CASSHLAVSTDTQYF
DNA: TGTGCCAGCAGCCACCTAGCGGTTAGCACAGATACGCAGTATTTT

D: .
J: TRBJ1-1
V: TRBV7-2
size: .
CDR3: CASSLTQAEAFF
DNA: TGTGCCAGCAGCTTAACGCAAGCTGAAGCTTTCTTT

D: .
J: TRBJ2-2
V: TRBV4-1
size: .
CDR3: CASRVGGNTGELFF
DNA: TGCGCCAGCAGAGTGGGGGGGAACACCGGGGAGCTGTTTTTT

D: .
J: TRBJ2-3
V: TRBV30
size: few
CDR3: CAWSHLPLGDTQYF
DNA: TGTGCCTGGAGTCACCTCCCTTTGGGGGATACGCAGTATTTT